This T cell receptor beta chain originates from a study of metastatic and nonmetastatic thyroid tumors. Study conclusions and caveats: Within blood and tumor, benign nodules reportedly had significantly lower TCR beta diversity than malignant thyroid tumors did.

The CDR3 is 14 amino acids. From germline, CDR1 is DFQATT and CDR2 SNEGSKA (reference sequence). V lost 2 bases and J lost 5; bases outside the gene matches: 5. MiXCR re-clonotyped the PCR reads for TCRdb. The data hold around 64,000 clones, with about 3.8% observed a single time. Every patient underwent thyroid surgery untreated. This clone has just a few counts. Its antigen remains unknown. V is TRBV20-1 and J is TRBJ2-7, with 11 bases matching TRBD1. The clonotype comes from a female donor with papillary thyroid cancer or a benign thyroid nodule (not recorded which). Some clones in this sample may be carry-over from other donors' samples. Specimen: blood. The CDR3 sequence: CSARRDRGYHEQYF. In DNA form, the CDR3 reads TGCAGTGCTAGAAGGGACAGGGGGTATCACGAGCAGTACTTC.